The 22 T cell receptor beta chains in this list originate from one sample, sequenced in a study of radiotherapy plus CTLA-4 blockade in lung cancer. Libraries were prepared by immunoSEQ multiplex PCR; TCRdb keeps only in-frame clonotypes and omits some of them. The sample shows roughly 75,000 clones, roughly four fifths of them seen only once. Source: peripheral blood, taken from a patient treated with radiotherapy plus ipilimumab. The receptors were sampled from a human donor with non-small cell lung cancer who had stable disease on radiotherapy plus ipilimumab.

This chain connects TRBV19 to TRBJ2-5, with 8 bases matching TRBD1. The V segment lost 4 bases and the J segment 3 bases; nucleotides outside the gene matches: 13. The CDR3 runs 17 residues. Germline CDR1 reads LNHDA; CDR2 reads SQIVND (reference sequence). CDR3 nucleotide sequence: TGTGCCAGTAGTACCCCGCGGACAGGGTTTTCCAAAGAGACCCAGTACTTC. This gives the protein CASSTPRTGFSKETQYF.

The chain uses TRBV28 and TRBJ2-1; no reliable D call. The V and J ends lost 5 bases and 0 bases respectively, with 11 bases between them. The CDR3 consists of 15 residues. Germline CDR1 and CDR2: MDHEN and SYDVKM. CDR3 loop: CASSPSRSSYNEQFF. The CDR3 DNA reads TGTGCCAGCAGTCCCTCTAGAAGCTCCTACAATGAGCAGTTCTTC.

The CDR3 DNA reads as TGCAGCCTGACCTCTTCCTACAATGAGCAGTTCTTC. This gives the protein CSLTSSYNEQFF. The V and J genes are TRBV29-1 and TRBJ2-1; D gene unclear. This CDR3 region has 12 residues. Per the germline V gene, CDR1 is SQVTM and CDR2 is ANQGSEA. V was clipped by 8 bases and J by 1 base, with 9 bases between them.

The chain uses TRBV29-1 and TRBJ2-3; D perhaps matches TRBD2 (6 bases). CDR1 and CDR2 from the germline V gene are SQVTM and ANQGSEA. This CDR3 has 15 amino acids. With 6 bases removed from V and 8 bases from J, the gap between germline ends came to 24 bases. CDR3 residues: CSVLRVGVEAGTQYF. CDR3 DNA: TGCAGCGTACTCCGGGTTGGGGTAGAAGCGGGTACGCAGTATTTT.

This clone has just a few counts. V gene TRBV4-2 combines with J gene TRBJ2-1; D gene unclear. Trimming stripped 0 bases from V and 5 bases from J, with 8 bases between. CDR1 LGHNA and CDR2 YNFKEQ come from the germline V gene. The CDR3 covers 14 residues. CDR3 residues: CASSQELINNEQFF. The CDR3 DNA reads as TGTGCCAGCAGCCAAGAGTTAATCAACAATGAGCAGTTCTTC.

The chain recombines TRBV7-2 with TRBJ1-2; D remains unclear. The CDR3 sequence is 14 residues long. Trimming took 4 bases from V and 2 from J, leaving 11 bases between them. Germline V gene data show CDR1 as SGHTA and CDR2 as FQGNSA. The CDR3 loop reads CASSWRNLNYGYTF. The CDR3 nucleotides are TGTGCCAGCAGCTGGAGGAACTTGAACTATGGCTACACCTTC.

The chain uses TRBV6-4 and TRBJ2-1, with D perhaps matching TRBD2 (6 bases). Germline CDR1 is MRHNA and CDR2 is SNTAGT. The length of the CDR3 is 17 residues. Trimming shortened V by 3 bases and J by 1 base, and 16 bases separated the two germline ends. This CDR3 is CASSEKSGVGSYNEQFF. In nucleotides, the CDR3 is TGTGCCAGCAGTGAGAAATCGGGGGTTGGATCCTACAATGAGCAGTTCTTC.

This chain connects TRBV6-4 to TRBJ2-7; D remains ambiguous. CDR1 MRHNA and CDR2 SNTAGT come from the germline V gene. The CDR3 contains 14 residues. Trimming removed 2 bases at V and 0 bases at J, with 8 bases between. CDR3 DNA sequence: TGTGCCAGCAGTGACGACATCAGCTCCTACGAGCAGTACTTC. Translation gives CASSDDISSYEQYF.

This clone was seen once. The genes are TRBV11-2 and TRBJ1-6, with D possibly TRBD1 on 6 matching bases. V was trimmed by 5 bases and J by 8 bases, leaving 16 bases between them. Germline V gene sequence: CDR1 SGHAT, CDR2 FQNNGV. The CDR3 extends over 15 amino acids. For the CDR3, the DNA is TGTGCCAGCAGCCTTCACAGGGCGCACGATTCACCCCTCCACTTT. Translating it yields CASSLHRAHDSPLHF.

In nucleotides, the CDR3 is TGTGCCAGCAGCGCAAGGAGAGGACTACTTACTAGCACAGATACGCAGTATTTT. The encoded protein is CASSARRGLLTSTDTQYF. This sequence joins TRBV9 and TRBJ2-3, with TRBD2 as a possible D gene (6 bases). Per germline, CDR1 SGDLS and CDR2 YYNGEE. V was shortened by 3 bases and J by 0 bases, with 20 bases between the two germline ends. The CDR3 extends over 18 amino acids. Drawing the rest from reference TRBV9 and TRBJ2-3, the complete variable domain is DSGVTQTPKHLITATGQRVTLRCSPRSGDLSVYWYQQSLDQGLQFLIQYYNGEERAKGNILERFSAQQFPDLHSELNLSSLELGDSALYFCASSARRGLLTSTDTQYFGPGTRLTVL.

V gene TRBV5-5 combines with J gene TRBJ1-1, with D perhaps matching TRBD1 (5 bases). The CDR3 is 14 amino acids. CDR1 SGHKS and CDR2 YYEKEE come from the germline V gene (reference sequence). Trimming left V 0 bases short and J 4 bases short, with 10 bases between. CDR3 region: CASSLDPGVTEAFF. The CDR3 DNA is TGTGCCAGCAGCTTGGATCCGGGGGTCACTGAAGCTTTCTTT. The complete variable domain, with remaining parts taken from reference TRBV5-5 and TRBJ1-1, reads DAGVTQSPTHLIKTRGQQVTLRCSPISGHKSVSWYQQVLGQGPQFIFQYYEKEERGRGNFPDRFSARQFPNYSSELNVNALLLGDSALYLCASSLDPGVTEAFFGQGTRLTVV.

The CDR3 loop is CASSSKGGSYNEQFF. CDR3 sequence (DNA): TGTGCCAGCAGCTCTAAAGGGGGCTCCTACAATGAGCAGTTCTTC. J is TRBJ2-1 and V is TRBV6-4; a weak D match, TRBD1 (6 bases). The germline gives CDR1 MRHNA, CDR2 SNTAGT. V lost 6 bases, J lost 0 bases, and 12 bases lay in between. The CDR3 length is 15 residues.

V gene TRBV5-4 combines with J gene TRBJ2-1; 9 bases are a match to TRBD2. Losses at the gene ends were 4 bases for V and 3 bases for J; bases not matched to a gene: 5. The CDR3 length is 15 residues. CDR1 is SGHNT and CDR2 is YYREEE in the germline V gene (reference sequence). The CDR3 DNA is TGTGCCAGCAGCGCTAGACTAGCGGACTACAATGAGCAGTTCTTC. Translated, it gives CASSARLADYNEQFF.

As concerns this clone: Other DNA sequences from this sample encode an identical CDR3 as well. The chain carries TRBV9 and TRBJ1-6, with 7 nucleotides matching TRBD1. The CDR3 has 16 amino acids. With V trimmed by 0 bases and J by 4 bases, 4 bases remained unmatched. Germline CDR1 SGDLS, CDR2 YYNGEE. In nucleotides, the CDR3 is TGTGCCAGCAGCGTAGATCCGGGACAGTATAATTCACCCCTCCACTTT. Translation: CASSVDPGQYNSPLHF.

The chain is built from TRBV4-2 and TRBJ1-5; D not resolved. The V and J ends lost 4 bases and 2 bases respectively, with 15 bases between them. Germline V gives CDR1 LGHNA, CDR2 YNFKEQ. The CDR3 is 16 residues long. The CDR3, as DNA: TGTGCCAGCAGCCCTGGAGGATATGGGGGCAATCAGCCCCAGCATTTT. Translation: CASSPGGYGGNQPQHF.

V and J are TRBV7-2 and TRBJ1-4; D is undetermined. The CDR3 is 13 amino acids. With 1 base removed from V and 8 bases from J, the gap between germline ends came to 8 bases. CDR1 is SGHTA and CDR2 is FQGNSA in the germline V gene. This chain's CDR3 is CASSLGSKEKLFF. Written as DNA, the CDR3 is TGTGCCAGCAGCTTAGGATCGAAAGAAAAACTGTTTTTT.

The V call is TRBV18, the J call TRBJ2-1; 10 bases line up with TRBD1. V lost 5 bases, J lost 4 bases, and 5 bases stayed unmatched. The CDR3 sequence is 15 residues long. Germline CDR1 KGHSH, CDR2 LQKENI. In nucleotides, the CDR3 is TGTGCCAGCTCAACCGGGACAGGGGCTTACAATGAGCAGTTCTTC. As protein: CASSTGTGAYNEQFF.

This clone was picked up a small number of times. J is TRBJ1-1 and V is TRBV11-1; TRBD1 might be the D (6 bases). The V end lost 5 bases, the J end lost 1 base, and 8 bases lay between the germline ends. The CDR3 consists of 13 residues. Per the germline V gene, CDR1 is SGHAT and CDR2 is FQDESV (reference sequence). CDR3 bases: TGTGCCAGCAGCCGGACAGAGAACACTGAAGCTTTCTTT. Translation: CASSRTENTEAFF.

The V and J genes are TRBV9 and TRBJ2-5; 8 positions agree with TRBD1. This CDR3 is 15 amino acids long. With 0 bases clipped from V and 4 bases from J, the junction kept 5 bases outside the gene matches. CDR1 is SGDLS and CDR2 is YYNGEE in the germline V gene. The CDR3 coding sequence is TGTGCCAGCAGCGTAGCGCCAGGGGGCAGAGAGACCCAGTACTTC. This codes for CASSVAPGGRETQYF.

This clone was counted once. This chain links TRBV15 with TRBJ2-1; TRBD1 agrees at 8 bases. The germline V gene has CDR1 LNHNV and CDR2 YYDKDF (reference sequence). The trim removed 0 bases at V and 2 bases at J, leaving 3 bases unmatched. CDR3 size: 16 residues. The CDR3 protein is CATSRDRQGPYNEQFF. CDR3 coding DNA: TGTGCCACCAGCAGAGATCGACAGGGGCCCTACAATGAGCAGTTCTTC.

V gene TRBV5-1 combines with J gene TRBJ2-2; 7 bases match TRBD2. CDR1 is SGHRS, CDR2 YFSETQ, per germline. The trim removed 0 bases at V and 4 bases at J, leaving 9 bases unmatched. The CDR3 extends over 17 amino acids. The DNA for the CDR3 is TGCGCCAGCAGCTTGGGTAGAGGACTAGGTGGCACCGGGGAGCTGTTTTTT. This encodes CASSLGRGLGGTGELFF.

The chain links TRBV6-4 to TRBJ1-4; D may be TRBD1 (5 bases). The CDR3 is 18 amino acids. Trimming cost V 2 bases and J 4 bases, with 20 bases left between them. Germline CDR1 is MRHNA and CDR2 is SNTAGT. CDR3 residues: CASSDGGRIPHGNEKLFF. CDR3 coding DNA: TGTGCCAGCAGTGACGGGGGACGGATCCCTCATGGTAATGAAAAACTGTTTTTT.